The clone carrying this T cell receptor beta chain has a handful of counts. Its specificity is unknown. This entry comes from a study of T-cell reconstitution after alpha-beta-depleted transplantation in children. Study outcomes and limitations: By about two months after transplant, alpha-beta T cells reportedly arose from several hundred graft clones that had expanded.

V was pared by 4 bases and J by 7 bases, with 6 bases between. The CDR3 is made up of 11 amino acids. Germline V CDR1 and CDR2: SGHRS, YFSETQ. Construction of the TCRbeta library involved unique molecular identifiers. TCRdb reprocessed the PCR reads via MiXCR and lists one record per CDR3 protein. This table holds approximately 1,000,000 distinct CDR3 sequences, about 31% found once. Sample: PBMCs, mostly from graft donor cells, taken 360 days after TCRalphabeta/CD19-depleted stem cell transplant. The clonotype was recovered from a boy less than two years old who had a stem cell transplant for SCID, so the T cells may come from the graft donor. V gene TRBV5-1 combines with J gene TRBJ2-1; no reliable D call. CDR3 DNA: TGCGCCAGCAGCAAAGCGAATGAGCAGTTCTTC. It is translated as CASSKANEQFF.